The following is a TCR beta chain sequence with its context. Germline CDR1 reads LGHNA; CDR2 reads YSLEER. V shed 1 base and J 2 bases; nucleotides not matched to a gene: 10. This CDR3 contains 17 residues. This specimen belongs to a study of shared T cell receptors in the human thymus. TCRdb's table, derived via immunoSEQ multiplex PCR, lists solely in-frame clones and lacks some. The sample records hundreds of thousands of clones, over 75% being singletons. The sample also formed part of further work on human thymus T cells. As reported in that work: Those donating were healthy Finnish infants in corrective surgery for congenital heart defects. Repertoires sampled from thymus and blood appeared biased in V and J gene usage. Related work found strong thymic repertoire overlap between unrelated individuals.

The receptor was derived from a boy in the first two years of life with a congenital heart defect. Specimen: thymocytes. The J gene is TRBJ1-1, the V gene TRBV4-3; 7 bases are shared with TRBD1. The CDR3 region is CASSQGQGAVFNTEAFF. The CDR3 nucleotides are TGCGCCAGCAGCCAAGGACAGGGAGCAGTCTTTAACACTGAAGCTTTCTTT.